The next 9 T cell receptor beta chains were all read from a single sample in a study of T cell repertoires in cytomegalovirus infection. TCRdb analysed the reads with MiXCR anew, one entry per CDR3 protein. The sample comprises over 450,000 distinct CDR3 sequences, 10% to 12% of which are singletons, and roughly 10% rests with the top ten. The sequenced sample was PBMCs. These receptors were taken from a human donor in good health (CMV status not recorded). Some clones in this sample may be carry-over from other donors' samples.

This clonotype has at least ten counts. The chain recombines TRBV20-1 with TRBJ1-2, with TRBD1 matching 7 bases. The CDR3 has 12 amino acids. J was trimmed by 4 bases and V by 7 bases; bases with no gene match: 6. The germline V gene has CDR1 DFQATT and CDR2 SNEGSKA (reference sequence). CDR3 in DNA: TGCAGTGTCCCCAGGACAGGCTATGGCTACACCTTC. It yields the protein CSVPRTGYGYTF.

The chain is built from TRBV9 and TRBJ2-1; 7 positions agree with TRBD1. The CDR3 extends over 14 amino acids. The junction had 6 bases not matched to a gene; V was cut back by 2 bases and J by 7 bases. Germline lookup yields CDR1 SGDLS and CDR2 YYNGEE. CDR3 sequence (DNA): TGTGCCAGCAGCGTGGGGACAGAAAGGAATGAGCAGTTCTTC. Translated, it gives CASSVGTERNEQFF.

This clonotype was observed at least ten times. The chain employs TRBV12-3 or TRBV12-4 and TRBJ1-2; a possible D gene is TRBD1 (5 bases). This CDR3 is 14 amino acids long. Trimming cost V 6 bases and J 0 bases, with 11 bases left between them. In nucleotides, the CDR3 is TGTGCCAGCAGCCGAGGGGAATCTAACTATGGCTACACCTTC. Protein sequence: CASSRGESNYGYTF.

This clonotype was seen at least ten times. The J gene is TRBJ1-3, the V gene TRBV7-2, with D tentatively TRBD1 (6 bases). V shed 5 bases and J shed 4 bases, with 15 bases lying between them. The CDR3 extends over 15 amino acids. Germline V gene lookup returns CDR1 SGHTA and CDR2 FQGNSA. The CDR3 DNA sequence: TGTGCCAGCAGCCAGGTGCGGGGGCCAGGAAACACCATATATTTT. This gives the protein CASSQVRGPGNTIYF.

In this sample, this clonotype turned up many times. The V and J genes are TRBV28 and TRBJ2-1; TRBD2 agrees at 10 bases. Trimming at V came to 8 bases and at J to 8 bases, leaving 15 bases not matched to a gene. The CDR3 has 16 residues. Per the germline V gene, CDR1 is MDHEN and CDR2 is SYDVKM. CDR3 coding DNA: TGTGCCAGCCGCCCCCCCCCCCTAGCGGGAGTCTATGAGCAGTTCTTC. Translating it yields CASRPPPLAGVYEQFF.

The chain combines TRBV20-1 with TRBJ2-7; D ambiguous. Germline V gene data show CDR1 as DFQATT and CDR2 as SNEGSKA (reference sequence). This CDR3 is built from 14 residues. The germline V and J ends were trimmed by 2 bases and 2 bases, with 13 bases remaining between them. As DNA, the CDR3 is TGCAGTGCTAGAAAGGTTAGAGTTACCTACGAGCAGTACTTC. It specifies CSARKVRVTYEQYF.

The rearrangement uses TRBV2 and TRBJ2-7; D not resolved. The germline V and J ends were trimmed by 4 bases and 2 bases, with 9 bases remaining between them. The CDR3 runs 13 residues. Germline CDR1 is SNHLY and CDR2 is FYNNEI. The CDR3 DNA reads as TGTGCCAGCAGTGGGCAGGTACCCTACGAGCAGTACTTC. This gives the protein CASSGQVPYEQYF.

This clonotype appeared many times. This chain connects TRBV12-3 or TRBV12-4 to TRBJ2-1, with 8 bases identical to TRBD2. The V and J ends lost 4 bases and 8 bases, in that order; junction bases with no gene match: 7. This CDR3 contains 14 residues. Written as DNA, the CDR3 is TGTGCCAGCAGTTCCGGTAGCGGGATCCATGAGCAGTTCTTC. Protein: CASSSGSGIHEQFF.

The sample holds a few counts of this clonotype. This chain links TRBV20-1 with TRBJ2-7; 14 bases align to TRBD2. Per the germline V gene, CDR1 is DFQATT and CDR2 is SNEGSKA (reference sequence). V shed 4 bases and J 3 bases; nucleotides not matched to a gene: 8. CDR3 length: 16 residues. The CDR3 protein is CSATGLAGAESYEQYF. DNA for the CDR3: TGCAGTGCTACGGGACTAGCGGGAGCCGAAAGCTACGAGCAGTACTTC.